This record concerns one TCR beta chain sequence. The sample's treatment: randomized to nivolumab then ipilimumab (arm A) or the reverse (arm B). The sample belongs to a study of sequential checkpoint blockade in melanoma. Sequenced by immunoSEQ multiplex PCR; TCRdb stores in-frame clones only, minus some. Of approximately 40,000 clones in the sample, about nine tenths were seen once. The CDR3 sequence is 18 residues long. Per germline, CDR1 SGHAT and CDR2 FQNNGV. V trimming: 5 bases; J trimming: 4 bases; junction bases outside the gene matches: 19. The clonotype comes from a human donor with melanoma. The material was CD8+ T cells sorted from blood (inferred from file names), obtained from a patient given nivolumab and ipilimumab in sequence. The chain carries TRBV11-2 and TRBJ2-7; TRBD1 aligns across 8 bases. As DNA, the CDR3 is TGTGCCAGCAGCCTCACCCTCGGACAGGGCTTAACTACATACGAGCAGTACTTC. The encoded protein is CASSLTLGQGLTTYEQYF.